This TCR beta chain emerged from a study of cytomegalovirus exposure and HLA in healthy donors. Points from the study as a whole: According to the study, some 160 TCR beta chains were cytomegalovirus-associated.

For this clone: Antigen unknown.

PCR employed 60 Vbeta and 13 Jbeta primers. Method: immunoSEQ multiplex PCR; TCRdb's copy keeps in-frame clones and lacks some. The data hold some 170,000 clones, with around three quarters observed a single time. The sample was PBMCs. The receptor was isolated from a middle-aged man in good health and CMV-seronegative.

The CDR3 is CASSLGQGAQETQYF. CDR3 nucleotides: TGTGCCAGCAGCTTAGGACAGGGCGCCCAAGAGACCCAGTACTTC. The chain recombines TRBV13 with TRBJ2-5, with a weak D call TRBD1 (6 bases). CDR3 length equals 15 residues. Germline V gene sequence: CDR1 PRHDT, CDR2 FYEKMQ (reference sequence). With 0 bases removed from V and 1 base from J, the gap between germline ends came to 9 bases. The full variable domain, with the rest looked up from reference TRBV13 and TRBJ2-5, is AAGVIQSPRHLIKEKRETATLKCYPIPRHDTVYWYQQGPGQDPQFLISFYEKMQSDKGSIPDRFSAQQFSDYHSELNMSSLELGDSALYFCASSLGQGAQETQYFGPGTRLLVL.